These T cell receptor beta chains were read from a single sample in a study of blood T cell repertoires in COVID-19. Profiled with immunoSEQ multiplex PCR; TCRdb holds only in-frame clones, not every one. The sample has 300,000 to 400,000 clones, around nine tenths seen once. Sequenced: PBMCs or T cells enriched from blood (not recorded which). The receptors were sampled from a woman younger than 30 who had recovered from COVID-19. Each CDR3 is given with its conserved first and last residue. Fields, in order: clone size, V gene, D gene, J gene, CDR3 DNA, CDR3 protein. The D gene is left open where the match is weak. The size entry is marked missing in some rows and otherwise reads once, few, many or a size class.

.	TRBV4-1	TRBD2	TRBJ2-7	TGCGCCAGCAGCCAAGAAAACGGGGGGGGTTACGAGCAGTACTTC	CASSQENGGGYEQYF
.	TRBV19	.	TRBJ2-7	TGTGCCAGTAGTATAGACCTTAACTCCTACGAGCAGTACTTC	CASSIDLNSYEQYF
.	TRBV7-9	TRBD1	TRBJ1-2	TGTGCCAGCAGCGGACAGGTGTCCTATGGCTACACCTTC	CASSGQVSYGYTF
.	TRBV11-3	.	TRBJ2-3	TGTGCCAGCAGCAAAGGGGGGGTGGCAGATACGCAGTATTTT	CASSKGGVADTQYF
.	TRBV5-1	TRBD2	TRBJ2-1	TGCGCCAGCAGCACATACGTTAGCGGGGGGGCCTACAATGAGCAGTTCTTC	CASSTYVSGGAYNEQFF
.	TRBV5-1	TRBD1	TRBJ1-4	TGCGCCAGCAAGAGGGGGCGGACTAATGAAAAACTGTTTTTT	CASKRGRTNEKLFF
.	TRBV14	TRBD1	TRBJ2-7	TGTGCCAGCAGCCAAGACAGGGGGCCCAACGAGCAGTACTTC	CASSQDRGPNEQYF
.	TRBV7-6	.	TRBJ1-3	TGTGCCAGCAGCCCGAAGCTCCCCATGGGAAACACCATATATTTT	CASSPKLPMGNTIYF
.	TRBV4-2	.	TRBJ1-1	TGTGCCAGCACCGACAGAGTAAGAGCTTTCTTT	CASTDRVRAFF
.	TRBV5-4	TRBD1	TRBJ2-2	TGTGCCAGCAGCTGGGGACAGGGTCTCGCCGGGGAGCTGTTTTTT	CASSWGQGLAGELFF
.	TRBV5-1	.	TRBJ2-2	TGCGCCAGCAGCCGGACGACAGTCTTGACCGGGGAGCTGTTTTTT	CASSRTTVLTGELFF
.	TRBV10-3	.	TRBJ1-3	TGTGCCGGTGGGGGGAGCTCTGGAAACACCATATATTTT	CAGGGSSGNTIYF
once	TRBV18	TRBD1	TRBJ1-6	TGTGCCAGCTCACCACAGGGGGCGGAGGGTTCACCCCTCCACTTT	CASSPQGAEGSPLHF
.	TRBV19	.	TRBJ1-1	TGTGCCAGTAGTATACCCGGGCAGGGCACTGAAGCTTTCTTT	CASSIPGQGTEAFF
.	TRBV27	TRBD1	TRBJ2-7	TGTGCCAGCAGTTTAGGGACAGGTAAAACCTACGAGCAGTACTTC	CASSLGTGKTYEQYF
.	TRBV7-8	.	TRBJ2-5	TGTGCCAGCAGCTTTGGAGGCAGCATACAAGAGACCCAGTACTTC	CASSFGGSIQETQYF
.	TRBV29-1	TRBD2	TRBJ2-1	TGCAGCGTTGGCATCGCTAGCGGGGGAAATGAGCAGTTCTTC	CSVGIASGGNEQFF
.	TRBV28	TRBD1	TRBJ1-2	TGTGCCAGCAGTTCCCCGGGACAGAACTATGGCTACACCTTC	CASSSPGQNYGYTF
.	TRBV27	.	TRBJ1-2	TGTGCCAGCAGTTTAGGCGGGGGCAGCTATGGCTACACCTTC	CASSLGGGSYGYTF
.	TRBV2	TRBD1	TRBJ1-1	TGTGCCAGCAGTGAGCGACAGGGGAACACTGAAGCTTTCTTT	CASSERQGNTEAFF
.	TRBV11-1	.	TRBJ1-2	TGTGCCAGCAGCCGCAGCGGGGCGGACTATAACTATGGCTACACCTTC	CASSRSGADYNYGYTF
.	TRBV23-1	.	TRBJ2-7	TGCGCCAGCAGGCCCAGGCAGCAGTACTTC	CASRPRQQYF
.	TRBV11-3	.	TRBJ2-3	TGTGCCAGCAGCCTGCGCATGGATACGCAGTATTTT	CASSLRMDTQYF
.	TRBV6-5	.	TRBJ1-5	TGTGCCGCTCACAGCGGGGGGTTAGGCAATCAGCCCCAGCATTTT	CAAHSGGLGNQPQHF